This is a list of T cell receptor beta chains from one sample in a study of beta chain features in type 1 diabetes. Assay: immunoSEQ multiplex PCR; the TCRdb copy retains only in-frame clones and omits some. Of some 190,000 clones listed, around 8% are singletons. The sequencing sample was made of central memory CD4+ T cells from blood. The source is a woman aged 40 to 50 with type 1 diabetes. Both conserved end residues are part of each CDR3. A D gene is named only where the DNA matches it firmly. Not all rows give a size; the values are once, few, many and, for expanded clones, a class.

j_gene,d_gene,abundance,v_gene,CDR3aa,CDR3nt
TRBJ2-1,TRBD2,many,TRBV11-1,CASRYSGGATSYNEQFF,TGTGCCAGCAGGTATAGCGGGGGGGCCACCTCCTACAATGAGCAGTTCTTC
TRBJ1-1,TRBD1,.,TRBV6-1,CASSDGQGSAFF,TGTGCCAGCAGTGACGGACAGGGATCGGCTTTCTTT
TRBJ1-4,.,.,TRBV4-3,CASSQDSMGALANEKLFF,TGCGCCAGCAGCCAAGATTCGATGGGGGCCTTGGCTAATGAAAAACTGTTTTTT
TRBJ2-5,TRBD1,few,TRBV18,CASSPGTGNQETQYF,TGTGCCAGCTCACCAGGGACAGGAAATCAAGAGACCCAGTACTTC
TRBJ1-1,.,many,TRBV5-1,CASSTGTANTEAFF,TGCGCCAGCAGCACAGGGACGGCGAACACTGAAGCTTTCTTT
TRBJ2-7,.,.,TRBV6-6,CASSYSAPGGNEQYF,TGTGCCAGCAGTTACTCTGCCCCGGGGGGCAACGAGCAGTACTTC
TRBJ2-7,TRBD1,.,TRBV7-2,CASSLGGQAYEQYF,TGTGCCAGCAGCTTAGGGGGACAGGCTTACGAGCAGTACTTC
TRBJ2-3,.,.,TRBV4-2,CASSQETLSTDTQYF,TGTGCCAGCAGCCAAGAGACTCTGAGCACAGATACGCAGTATTTT
TRBJ2-5,.,.,TRBV19,CASSIAATGTPQETQYF,TGTGCCAGTAGTATAGCGGCAACCGGGACACCCCAAGAGACCCAGTACTTC
TRBJ2-5,TRBD2,few,TRBV15,CATSRGYSGRETQYF,TGTGCCACCAGCAGAGGCTATAGCGGGAGGGAGACCCAGTACTTC
TRBJ1-5,.,.,TRBV11-2,CASSTSADQPQHF,TGTGCCAGCAGCACCAGTGCGGATCAGCCCCAGCATTTT
TRBJ2-5,TRBD2,few,TRBV30,CAWSGGLAGGGQETQYF,TGTGCCTGGAGTGGGGGACTAGCGGGAGGGGGGCAAGAGACCCAGTACTTC
TRBJ1-6,.,few,TRBV19,CASSIGYSPLHF,TGTGCCAGTAGTATCGGGTATTCACCCCTCCACTTT
TRBJ2-7,TRBD2,few,TRBV7-2,CASTSGRRGEQYF,TGTGCCAGTACTAGCGGGAGGAGGGGGGAGCAGTACTTC
TRBJ1-1,.,.,TRBV4-3,CASSPSGNTEAFF,TGCGCCAGCAGCCCCTCCGGGAACACTGAAGCTTTCTTT
TRBJ2-2,.,few,TRBV7-2,CASSYSGANTGELFF,TGTGCCAGCAGTTACTCGGGGGCGAACACCGGGGAGCTGTTTTTT
TRBJ2-1,.,.,TRBV30,CAWEGEGLREQFF,TGTGCCTGGGAGGGGGAGGGCCTCCGGGAGCAGTTCTTC
TRBJ2-1,TRBD1,few,TRBV19,CASRDRDRMKDEQFF,TGTGCCAGTAGAGACCGGGACAGGATGAAAGATGAGCAGTTCTTC
TRBJ2-1,TRBD1,few,TRBV18,CASSRQGHEQFF,TGTGCCAGCTCGCGACAGGGTCATGAGCAGTTCTTC
TRBJ1-1,.,.,TRBV7-9,CASSPFLRGEAFF,TGTGCCAGCAGCCCATTCCTCAGGGGTGAAGCTTTCTTT
TRBJ2-3,.,few,TRBV5-4,CASSTPLTDTQYF,TGTGCCAGCAGCACTCCCTTAACAGATACGCAGTATTTT
TRBJ2-1,.,.,TRBV10-3,CAIRGGGVNEQFF,TGTGCCATCAGGGGAGGGGGGGTCAATGAGCAGTTCTTC
TRBJ2-5,TRBD1,few,TRBV28,CASSSPTGQSVTQYF,TGTGCCAGCAGTTCCCCGACAGGGCAGAGTGTGACCCAGTACTTC
TRBJ2-7,TRBD1,few,TRBV28,CASSLGGQGHSGEQYF,TGTGCCAGCAGTTTAGGCGGACAGGGCCATTCTGGCGAGCAGTACTTC
TRBJ1-5,.,few,TRBV28,CASSWTGNQPQHF,TGTGCCAGCAGCTGGACAGGCAATCAGCCCCAGCATTTT
TRBJ1-4,.,.,TRBV15,CATRDHRDMDEKLFF,TGTGCCACCAGGGACCACAGGGACATGGATGAAAAACTGTTTTTT
TRBJ1-4,.,.,TRBV30,CAWSETQGEKLFF,TGTGCCTGGAGTGAAACACAGGGTGAAAAACTGTTTTTT
TRBJ1-4,TRBD1,.,TRBV5-6,CASSLRQGHATNEKLFF,TGTGCCAGCAGCTTACGACAGGGACATGCAACTAATGAAAAACTGTTTTTT
TRBJ2-3,.,few,TRBV28,CASSLEGADTQYF,TGTGCCAGCAGTTTGGAAGGGGCAGATACGCAGTATTTT
TRBJ2-2,.,.,TRBV27,CASSLSRDTGELFF,TGTGCCAGCAGTTTATCGCGGGACACCGGGGAGCTGTTTTTT
TRBJ2-7,.,.,TRBV29-1,CSVAPDSYEQYF,TGCAGCGTTGCTCCAGATTCCTACGAGCAGTACTTC
TRBJ2-1,TRBD1,.,TRBV5-1,CASTRVTGVNEQFF,TGCGCCAGCACCAGGGTCACAGGGGTCAATGAGCAGTTCTTC
TRBJ2-1,TRBD2,.,TRBV5-1,CASSLGSSGGYNEQFF,TGCGCCAGCAGCTTGGGGAGTAGCGGGGGGTACAATGAGCAGTTCTTC
TRBJ2-7,.,few,TRBV29-1,CSVEGPQTYEQYF,TGCAGCGTTGAAGGGCCCCAAACCTACGAGCAGTACTTC
TRBJ2-5,.,.,TRBV30,CALTSLGGVETQYF,TGTGCCCTAACCTCTCTGGGGGGAGTTGAGACCCAGTACTTC
TRBJ2-7,TRBD1,.,TRBV30,CAWGGQGYEQYF,TGTGCCTGGGGTGGACAGGGCTACGAGCAGTACTTC
TRBJ1-5,.,few,TRBV7-2,CASSFYGRNQPQHF,TGTGCCAGCAGCTTTTACGGTCGCAATCAGCCCCAGCATTTT
TRBJ1-1,.,.,TRBV7-9,CASSITGANTEAFF,TGTGCCAGCAGCATTACGGGTGCTAACACTGAAGCTTTCTTT
TRBJ2-7,.,.,TRBV7-9,CASSEKNYEQYF,TGTGCCAGCTCGGAGAAGAACTACGAGCAGTACTTC
TRBJ1-5,TRBD1,.,TRBV18,CASSEDRGLGQPQHF,TGTGCCAGCTCGGAGGACAGGGGGCTAGGGCAGCCCCAGCATTTT
TRBJ2-2,.,few,TRBV4-2,CASSQIQGVTGELFF,TGTGCCAGCAGCCAGATACAGGGAGTTACCGGGGAGCTGTTTTTT
TRBJ2-7,TRBD1,few,TRBV6-5,CASGPTTGGAYEQYF,TGTGCCAGCGGCCCTACTACAGGGGGTGCCTACGAGCAGTACTTC
TRBJ2-3,TRBD2,.,TRBV15,CATSGQLAGVADTQYF,TGTGCCACCAGCGGACAATTAGCGGGAGTAGCAGATACGCAGTATTTT
TRBJ2-6,TRBD2,few,TRBV10-3,CAISLSGLAGESGANVLTF,TGTGCCATCAGCCTTTCGGGACTAGCGGGAGAGTCTGGGGCCAACGTCCTGACTTTC
TRBJ2-1,TRBD2,.,TRBV6-1,CASSEWASGSYNEQFF,TGTGCCAGCAGTGAATGGGCTAGCGGCTCCTACAATGAGCAGTTCTTC
TRBJ1-1,.,few,TRBV29-1,CSAYRPPAFF,TGCAGCGCCTACAGGCCTCCGGCTTTCTTT
TRBJ2-7,TRBD2,few,TRBV7-9,CASSSTTLAGGDEQYF,TGTGCCAGCAGCTCGACCACCCTAGCGGGAGGTGACGAGCAGTACTTC
TRBJ1-6,.,.,TRBV28,CASAIGQIYSPLHF,TGTGCCAGCGCGATAGGACAGATTTATTCACCCCTCCACTTT
TRBJ2-1,TRBD1,many,TRBV19,CASSPGQTYNEQFF,TGTGCCAGTAGCCCGGGACAGACCTACAATGAGCAGTTCTTC
TRBJ1-5,.,.,TRBV19,CASSETVFGNQPQHF,TGTGCCAGTAGCGAGACAGTGTTCGGCAATCAGCCCCAGCATTTT
TRBJ2-3,.,.,TRBV19,CASSTLRVDTQYF,TGTGCCAGTAGTACCCTGAGAGTCGATACGCAGTATTTT
TRBJ2-1,TRBD1,few,TRBV28,CASWTGDLNEQFF,TGTGCCAGTTGGACAGGAGACCTAAATGAGCAGTTCTTC
TRBJ2-1,TRBD1,few,TRBV30,CAWREDRGEVANEQFF,TGTGCCTGGAGGGAAGACAGGGGCGAAGTGGCCAATGAGCAGTTCTTC